Below, 18 T cell receptor beta chains from the same sample are listed, as sequenced in a study of blood T cell repertoires in COVID-19. This table comes from immunoSEQ multiplex PCR, and its TCRdb copy is limited to in-frame clones, with some not included. The table records around 380,000 clones, approximately 87% of them present only once. The sequenced material came from PBMCs or T cells enriched from blood (not recorded which). Source of these receptors: a man aged 30 to 39 who had recovered from COVID-19.

V usage is TRBV10-3 and J usage is TRBJ1-2, with D possibly TRBD1 on 6 matching bases. The CDR3 is 14 residues long. CDR1 and CDR2 (germline): ENHRY, SYGVKD. V dropped 5 bases and J dropped 4 bases, with 14 bases sitting between them. Here the CDR3 DNA reads TGTGCCATCAGTTCGGACAGCCTCGGCTATGGCTACACCTTC. It translates to CAISSDSLGYGYTF.

V and J are TRBV6-2 or TRBV6-3 and TRBJ2-2, with D uncertain. The CDR3 contains 12 residues. The ends were cut back, 6 bases at V and 6 bases at J, with 8 bases in the middle. From germline, CDR1 is MNHEY and CDR2 SVGEGT. The chain's CDR3 is CASSSLPGELFF. CDR3 DNA: TGTGCCAGCAGCTCCCTTCCCGGGGAGCTGTTTTTT.

The chain carries TRBV10-2 and TRBJ1-1, with TRBD1 matching over 10 bases. V shed 6 bases, J shed 4 bases, and the junction held 8 bases outside the gene matches. The germline V gene encodes CDR1 WSHSY and CDR2 SAAADI. The CDR3 extends over 15 amino acids. The CDR3 reads CASSSRTGGRTEAFF. Written as DNA, the CDR3 is TGCGCCAGCAGCAGCAGGACAGGGGGGCGCACTGAAGCTTTCTTT.

The gene calls are TRBV7-9 and TRBJ1-2; 10 positions agree with TRBD1. V lost 0 bases, J lost 6 bases, and 4 bases stayed unmatched. In germline, CDR1 is SEHNR, CDR2 FQNEAQ (reference sequence). The CDR3 contains 15 residues. CDR3 nucleotide sequence: TGTGCCAGCAGCTTAGCCTCCGGGACAGGGGATGGCTACACCTTC. This encodes CASSLASGTGDGYTF. Drawing the rest from reference TRBV7-9 and TRBJ1-2, the complete variable domain is DTGVSQNPRHKITKRGQNVTFRCDPISEHNRLYWYRQTLGQGPEFLTYFQNEAQLEKSRLLSDRFSAERPKGSFSTLEIQRTEQGDSAMYLCASSLASGTGDGYTFGSGTRLTVV.

The chain uses TRBV10-3 and TRBJ1-2; D perhaps matches TRBD1 (6 bases). CDR1 is ENHRY and CDR2 is SYGVKD in the germline V gene. CDR3 length equals 13 residues. Deletions cut 6 bases from V and 7 bases from J, with 15 bases between. Written as DNA, the CDR3 is TGTGCCATCAGCGAAGACAGGATTGGTGGCTACACCTTC. It yields the protein CAISEDRIGGYTF.

The chain employs TRBV29-1 and TRBJ1-2, with D possibly matching TRBD1 (5 bases). Germline assignment: CDR1 SQVTM and CDR2 ANQGSEA. V was clipped by 1 base and J by 12 bases, with 15 bases between them. CDR3 size: 12 residues. The CDR3 reads CSVEGVSGDNTF. CDR3 in DNA: TGCAGCGTTGAAGGGGTCTCGGGGGATAACACCTTC.

This rearrangement joins TRBV12-5 to TRBJ2-7, with D possibly TRBD1 on 5 matching bases. The CDR3 totals 12 residues. The V gene's germline CDR1 is LGHNT and CDR2 FRNRAP. Trimming left V 5 bases short and J 3 bases short, with 8 bases between. CDR3 DNA: TGTGCTAGTGGTAACAGGAGCTACGAGCAGTACTTC. Translating gives CASGNRSYEQYF.

The chain recombines TRBV27 with TRBJ2-7; 9 bases fit TRBD1. There are 15 residues in the CDR3. V shed 5 bases and J 5 bases; nucleotides not matched to a gene: 10. Germline CDR1 reads MNHEY; CDR2 reads SMNVEV (reference sequence). The CDR3: CASSPGQGYAHEQYF. The CDR3 DNA follows: TGTGCCAGCAGTCCCGGACAGGGGTATGCCCACGAGCAGTACTTC.

The chain uses TRBV4-1 and TRBJ1-2, with D possibly being TRBD1 (5 bases). Germline V lookup: CDR1 MGHRA, CDR2 YSYEKL. Trimming shortened V by 1 base and J by 4 bases, and 10 bases separated the two germline ends. The CDR3 loop spans 14 amino acids. The CDR3 loop reads CASSQGRTSYGYTF. CDR3 coding DNA: TGCGCCAGCAGCCAAGGCAGGACAAGCTATGGCTACACCTTC.

This rearrangement joins TRBV5-4 to TRBJ2-1, with D possibly TRBD1 on 5 matching bases. The germline gives CDR1 SGHNT, CDR2 YYREEE (reference sequence). The CDR3 consists of 15 residues. Trimming removed 4 bases at V and 0 bases at J, with 11 bases between. CDR3 bases: TGTGCCAGCAGCAAGGACACCGACTCCTACAATGAGCAGTTCTTC. Translated: CASSKDTDSYNEQFF.

V usage is TRBV3-1 (or the pseudogene TRBV3-2) and J usage is TRBJ2-4, with TRBD1 as a possible D gene (5 bases). Looked up from germline, CDR1 is LGHDT and CDR2 is YNNKEL (reference sequence). The ends were cut back, 1 base at V and 8 bases at J, with 15 bases in the middle. The CDR3 extends over 15 amino acids. This chain's CDR3 is CASSQVTGGMDIQYF. CDR3 DNA: TGTGCCAGCAGCCAAGTTACAGGTGGGATGGACATTCAGTACTTC.

The chain joins TRBV27 to TRBJ1-4; 7 bases map to TRBD1. The germline CDR1 and CDR2 sequences are MNHEY and SMNVEV (reference sequence). The J segment lost 3 bases and the V segment lost 9 bases, leaving 7 bases of the junction unmatched. This CDR3 is built from 14 residues. CDR3 in amino acids: CARKRGTANEKLFF. CDR3 nucleotides: TGTGCCAGGAAGCGTGGGACAGCTAATGAAAAACTGTTTTTT.

The rearrangement uses TRBV7-9 and TRBJ1-4, with D perhaps TRBD1 (6 bases). This CDR3 has 17 residues. Looked up from germline, CDR1 is SEHNR and CDR2 is FQNEAQ (reference sequence). V lost 6 bases, J lost 4 bases, and 21 bases lay in between. This CDR3 reads CASRDLGAQGSNEKLFF. The DNA for the CDR3 is TGTGCCAGCAGGGACCTCGGAGCCCAGGGGAGTAATGAAAAACTGTTTTTT.

The gene calls are TRBV4-3 and TRBJ1-1; D perhaps matches TRBD1 (6 bases). The V gene lost 3 bases and the J gene lost 5 bases, with 25 bases spanning the gap. CDR3 length: 18 residues. Germline CDR1 reads LGHNA; CDR2 reads YSLEER. In DNA, the CDR3 is TGCGCCAGCAGCCAGGAGAGGGGGATTTTGGGTCGGAAAACTGAAGCTTTCTTT. Translation: CASSQERGILGRKTEAFF.

For this clone: Additional DNA sequences in this sample encode the identical CDR3. The chain uses TRBV10-3 and TRBJ2-1; 8 positions match TRBD1. This CDR3 spans 13 amino acids. The germline V gene has CDR1 ENHRY and CDR2 SYGVKD. V lost 6 bases and J lost 4; bases outside the gene matches: 2. In nucleotides, the CDR3 is TGTGCCATCAGCGACAGGGGTTACAATGAGCAGTTCTTC. As protein: CAISDRGYNEQFF.

The chain has TRBV7-2 and TRBJ2-7; tentative D call: TRBD1 (5 bases). The V and J ends lost 1 base and 3 bases respectively, with 10 bases between them. Germline V gene data show CDR1 as SGHTA and CDR2 as FQGNSA. The CDR3 loop spans 14 amino acids. The CDR3 DNA follows: TGTGCCAGCAGCTTAGAGGCAGGGTTCTACGAGCAGTACTTC. The encoded protein is CASSLEAGFYEQYF.

The V and J genes are TRBV10-3 and TRBJ1-1; 9 bases agree with TRBD1. Per the germline V gene, CDR1 is ENHRY and CDR2 is SYGVKD. V was pared by 6 bases and J by 5 bases, with 10 bases of the junction left unmatched. This CDR3 has 15 residues. CDR3 coding DNA: TGTGCCATCAGAGACCTGGGACAGGGATCTACTGAAGCTTTCTTT. Its translation: CAIRDLGQGSTEAFF.

V gene TRBV10-1 combines with J gene TRBJ2-2; 8 nucleotides line up with TRBD2. The CDR3 is made up of 11 amino acids. V lost 8 bases and J lost 10; bases outside the gene matches: 3. From germline, CDR1 is WNHNN and CDR2 SYGVQD (reference sequence). The CDR3 loop reads CASSGGMELFF. Written as DNA, the CDR3 is TGCGCCAGCTCGGGGGGGATGGAGCTGTTTTTT.